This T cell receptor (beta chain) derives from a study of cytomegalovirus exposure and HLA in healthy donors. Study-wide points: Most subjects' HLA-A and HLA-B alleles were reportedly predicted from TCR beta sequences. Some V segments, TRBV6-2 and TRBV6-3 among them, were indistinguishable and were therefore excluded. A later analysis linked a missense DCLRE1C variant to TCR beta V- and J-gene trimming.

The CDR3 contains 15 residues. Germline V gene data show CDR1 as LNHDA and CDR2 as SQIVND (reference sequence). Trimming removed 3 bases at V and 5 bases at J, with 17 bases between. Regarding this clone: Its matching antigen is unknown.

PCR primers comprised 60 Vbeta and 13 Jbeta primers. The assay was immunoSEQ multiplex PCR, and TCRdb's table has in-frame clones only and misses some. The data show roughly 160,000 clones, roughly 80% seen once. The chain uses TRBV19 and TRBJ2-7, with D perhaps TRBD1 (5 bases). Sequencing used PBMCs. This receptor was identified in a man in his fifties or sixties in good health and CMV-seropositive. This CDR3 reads CASSIGQLPYNEQYF. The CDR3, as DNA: TGTGCCAGTAGTATTGGACAACTACCATACAACGAGCAGTACTTC.